A single sample is the source of the 32 T cell receptor beta chains below, sequenced in a study of T-cell memory formation after mild COVID-19. A single record per CDR3 protein comes from TCRdb applying MiXCR to the 5' RACE reads. The data show about 350,000 distinct CDR3 sequences, approximately 15% seen once. What was sequenced was PBMCs or a T cell subset sorted from them (not recorded which). These receptors all stem from a man aged 18 to 30 who had mild COVID-19 (a few samples of this study predate the infection). Cell type and time point are not known.

There are a few counts of this clonotype. The chain combines TRBV5-1 with TRBJ2-5, with 8 positions matching TRBD2. V was clipped by 5 bases and J by 1 base; unmatched bases: 7. Germline assignment: CDR1 SGHRS and CDR2 YFSETQ. The CDR3 sequence is 15 residues long. CDR3 bases: TGCGCCAGCAGACCCGGCGGGGGGTCCCAAGAGACCCAGTACTTC. Its translation is CASRPGGGSQETQYF.

This clonotype was picked up a small number of times. This rearrangement joins TRBV5-1 to TRBJ2-3, with D perhaps TRBD1 (5 bases). CDR1 is SGHRS and CDR2 is YFSETQ in the germline V gene. This CDR3 comprises 16 residues. V was clipped by 0 bases and J by 0 bases, with 11 bases between them. The CDR3 loop reads CASSLGWGLSTDTQYF. The CDR3 DNA sequence: TGCGCCAGCAGCTTGGGTTGGGGCCTTAGCACAGATACGCAGTATTTT.

This rearrangement joins TRBV2 to TRBJ2-2, with 7 bases identical to TRBD1. V was pared by 3 bases and J by 1 base, with 5 bases of the junction left unmatched. The CDR3 is 16 amino acids. Germline V CDR1 and CDR2: SNHLY, FYNNEI. CDR3 loop: CASSDLTGKNTGELFF. CDR3 sequence (DNA): TGTGCCAGCAGTGACCTGACAGGGAAGAACACCGGGGAGCTGTTTTTT.

This clonotype was seen at least ten times. V usage is TRBV7-9 and J usage is TRBJ2-2, with 7 bases identical to TRBD1. The germline V gene encodes CDR1 SEHNR and CDR2 FQNEAQ (reference sequence). V lost 5 bases to trimming and J lost 4 bases; unmatched junction nucleotides: 7. The CDR3 loop spans 15 amino acids. The CDR3 loop reads CASSIPGQPTGELFF. The CDR3 nucleotides are TGTGCCAGCAGCATCCCGGGACAGCCCACCGGGGAGCTGTTTTTT. The full variable domain, completed using reference TRBV7-9 and TRBJ2-2, is DTGVSQNPRHKITKRGQNVTFRCDPISEHNRLYWYRQTLGQGPEFLTYFQNEAQLEKSRLLSDRFSAERPKGSFSTLEIQRTEQGDSAMYLCASSIPGQPTGELFFGEGSRLTVL.

This clonotype was counted many times. The chain has TRBV29-1 and TRBJ2-3; D may be TRBD1 (6 bases). Germline assignment: CDR1 SQVTM and CDR2 ANQGSEA. V lost 6 bases and J 3 bases, leaving 13 bases between the germline ends. The CDR3 runs to 13 residues. The CDR3 nucleotides are TGCAGCGTGCCAGGGGAAAATACAGATACGCAGTATTTT. This translates into CSVPGENTDTQYF.

In its sample, this clonotype was seen a few times. The rearrangement joins TRBV2 to TRBJ1-3; TRBD1 might be the D (5 bases). The CDR3 has 13 amino acids. V dropped 7 bases and J dropped 7 bases, with 14 bases sitting between them. Germline loops: CDR1 SNHLY, CDR2 FYNNEI. This chain's CDR3 is CASNLGTSNTIYF. As DNA, the CDR3 is TGTGCCAGCAATCTAGGGACTTCGAACACCATATATTTT.

The chain recombines TRBV20-1 with TRBJ2-1, with 9 bases fitting TRBD1. The germline CDR1 and CDR2 sequences are DFQATT and SNEGSKA (reference sequence). This CDR3 has 14 amino acids. Trimming took 3 bases from V and 6 from J; bases not matched to a gene: 6. The CDR3 coding sequence is TGCAGTGCTAGGAACCGGGACAGGGCCAATGAGCAGTTCTTC. Its protein product is CSARNRDRANEQFF.

This chain joins TRBV12-3 or TRBV12-4 and TRBJ1-5; possible D gene TRBD1, 6 bases. The CDR3 is made up of 18 amino acids. Trimming stripped 5 bases from V and 4 bases from J, with 24 bases between. The DNA of the CDR3 is TGTGCCAGCAGTCCCGCTTTCTTGCCACAGGGTGGGAATCAGCCCCAGCATTTT. Protein sequence: CASSPAFLPQGGNQPQHF.

In its sample, this clonotype was seen a few times. This chain connects TRBV7-3 to TRBJ2-1; D is uncertain. This CDR3 has 14 amino acids. Germline-derived CDR1 and CDR2 are SGHTA and FQGTGA. The V end lost 2 bases, the J end lost 1 base, and 6 bases lay between the germline ends. The CDR3 spells CASSLSVSYNEQFF. The CDR3, as DNA: TGTGCCAGCAGCTTATCCGTATCCTACAATGAGCAGTTCTTC. The whole variable domain, remainder taken from reference TRBV7-3 and TRBJ2-1, is GAGVSQTPSNKVTEKGKYVELRCDPISGHTALYWYRQSLGQGPEFLIYFQGTGAADDSGLPNDRFFAVRPEGSVSTLKIQRTERGDSAVYLCASSLSVSYNEQFFGPGTRLTVL.

This clonotype turned up a few times. V usage is TRBV4-3 and J usage is TRBJ2-5; 9 nucleotides match TRBD1. With 2 bases clipped from V and 5 bases from J, the junction kept 6 bases outside the gene matches. The CDR3 runs 15 residues. Germline V lookup: CDR1 LGHNA, CDR2 YSLEER. The CDR3 is CASSQPGTGTETQYF. CDR3 DNA sequence: TGCGCCAGCAGCCAACCAGGGACAGGGACGGAGACCCAGTACTTC.

This rearrangement joins TRBV11-3 to TRBJ2-3; 9 positions agree with TRBD1. Trimming took 5 bases from V and 5 from J; bases not matched to a gene: 8. The CDR3 has 15 amino acids. CDR1 and CDR2 from the germline V gene are SGHNT and YENEEA. For the CDR3, the DNA is TGTGCCAGCAGCGACGGACAGGGGAGGGGAGATACGCAGTATTTT. It is translated as CASSDGQGRGDTQYF.

The J gene is TRBJ1-1, the V gene TRBV18; TRBD1 matches at 9 bases. J gave up 6 bases and V 6 bases, and 8 bases lay outside the gene matches. Looked up from germline, CDR1 is KGHSH and CDR2 is LQKENI. This CDR3 comprises 14 residues. CDR3 residues: CASSSGQGGAEAFF. CDR3 coding DNA: TGTGCCAGCTCGTCGGGACAGGGCGGCGCTGAAGCTTTCTTT.

Only a few counts were recorded for this clonotype. This chain links TRBV6-5 with TRBJ2-2; D call uncertain. The CDR3 is 13 amino acids. Deletions cut 7 bases from V and 2 bases from J, with 8 bases between. CDR1 is MNHEY, CDR2 SVGAGI, per germline. As DNA, the CDR3 is TGTGCCAGCATGGGCGGTAACACCGGGGAGCTGTTTTTT. Translated, it gives CASMGGNTGELFF.

This chain uses TRBV20-1 with TRBJ2-3; possibly TRBD2 for D (5 bases). This CDR3 comprises 14 residues. The V end was cut by 0 bases, the J end by 2 bases, with 9 bases between. Germline V lookup: CDR1 DFQATT, CDR2 SNEGSKA (reference sequence). CDR3 DNA: TGCAGTGCTAGAGACGAGGACTTCACAGATACGCAGTATTTT. Its translation: CSARDEDFTDTQYF.

The chain carries TRBV6-5 and TRBJ2-7, with TRBD2 matching over 7 bases. The CDR3 extends over 14 amino acids. V lost 4 bases, J lost 6 bases, and 9 bases stayed unmatched. CDR1 is MNHEY, CDR2 SVGAGI, per germline. This CDR3 is CASSSGGRWGEQYV. Written as DNA, the CDR3 is TGTGCCAGCAGTTCGGGGGGACGATGGGGCGAGCAGTACGTC.

This clonotype has only a few counts. The chain employs TRBV5-6 and TRBJ1-1; D gene unclear. The CDR3 has 14 amino acids. Trimming removed 4 bases at V and 6 bases at J, with 16 bases between. CDR1 is SGHDT and CDR2 is YYEEEE in the germline V gene. The CDR3 DNA sequence: TGTGCCAGCAGCACAAGGGAGGTTGCAGCTGAAGCTTTCTTT. Its protein product is CASSTREVAAEAFF.

The sample holds one count of this clonotype. The chain has TRBV6-4 and TRBJ2-3; no definite D call. V dropped 3 bases and J dropped 4 bases, with 8 bases sitting between them. CDR3 length: 13 residues. The germline V gene encodes CDR1 MRHNA and CDR2 SNTAGT. Written as DNA, the CDR3 is TGTGCCAGCAGTGAAATCCCTTCAGATACGCAGTATTTT. Protein: CASSEIPSDTQYF.

The CDR3 spells CSVDWGGGGYTF. The CDR3 nucleotides are TGCAGCGTTGACTGGGGGGGCGGCGGCTACACCTTC. This chain connects TRBV29-1 to TRBJ1-2, with D possibly matching TRBD1 (6 bases). Germline values: CDR1 SQVTM, CDR2 ANQGSEA. The CDR3 loop spans 12 amino acids. The ends were cut back, 3 bases at V and 8 bases at J, with 13 bases in the middle.

A few counts support this clonotype. The chain carries TRBV7-3 and TRBJ2-3, with a tentative D call TRBD1 (5 bases). CDR1 and CDR2 (germline): SGHTA, FQGTGA. Trimming shortened V by 5 bases and J by 2 bases, and 8 bases separated the two germline ends. The CDR3 has 13 residues. The CDR3, as DNA: TGTGCCAGCAGCCCCAGGGTCACAGATACGCAGTATTTT. Translation gives CASSPRVTDTQYF.

This clonotype was seen more than once but under ten times. This rearrangement joins TRBV20-1 to TRBJ1-2; no clear D. Per germline, CDR1 DFQATT and CDR2 SNEGSKA (reference sequence). The CDR3 consists of 15 residues. V lost 3 bases and J lost 8, with 22 bases in between. CDR3: CSARGARQDPEGYTF. The CDR3 bases are TGCAGTGCTAGGGGTGCAAGGCAGGACCCCGAGGGCTACACCTTC.

At least ten counts were recorded for this clonotype. J is TRBJ1-5 and V is TRBV5-5; TRBD1 might be the D (5 bases). The V and J ends lost 0 bases and 4 bases respectively, with 8 bases between them. The CDR3 consists of 14 residues. CDR1 is SGHKS, CDR2 YYEKEE, per germline (reference sequence). CDR3 in amino acids: CASSLGDRNQPQHF. CDR3 nucleotides: TGTGCCAGCAGCTTGGGGGACCGGAATCAGCCCCAGCATTTT.

The V gene is TRBV20-1, the J gene TRBJ2-5; TRBD2 agrees at 8 bases. Looked up from germline, CDR1 is DFQATT and CDR2 is SNEGSKA (reference sequence). The CDR3 loop spans 16 amino acids. The V gene end was trimmed by 1 base and the J gene end by 7 bases; junction bases not matched to a gene: 14. This CDR3 is CSARAPTGGLVGTQYF. The CDR3 DNA reads as TGCAGTGCTAGAGCCCCAACGGGGGGGCTGGTAGGGACCCAGTACTTC.

This rearrangement joins TRBV7-2 to TRBJ1-6, with D uncertain. Per germline, CDR1 SGHTA and CDR2 FQGNSA. This CDR3 is built from 14 residues. V was shortened by 0 bases and J by 9 bases, with 9 bases between the two germline ends. The DNA of the CDR3 is TGTGCCAGCAGCTTAGCGAATCTAGGTTCACCCCTCCACTTT. It yields the protein CASSLANLGSPLHF. Supplemented by reference TRBV7-2 and TRBJ1-6, the full variable domain reads GAGVSQSPSNKVTEKGKDVELRCDPISGHTALYWYRQSLGQGLEFLIYFQGNSAPDKSGLPSDRFSAERTGGSVSTLTIQRTQQEDSAVYLCASSLANLGSPLHFGNGTRLTVT.

This clonotype showed up many times. The rearrangement links TRBV7-2 to TRBJ2-1, with 10 bases that match TRBD2. This CDR3 is built from 15 residues. CDR1 is SGHTA and CDR2 is FQGNSA in the germline V gene. Unmatched junction bases numbered 8, after V lost 6 bases and J lost 6 bases. CDR3 in amino acids: CASRPWRLAGNEQFF. The CDR3, as DNA: TGTGCCAGCAGACCCTGGAGACTAGCGGGCAATGAGCAGTTCTTC. Supplemented by reference TRBV7-2 and TRBJ2-1, the full variable domain reads GAGVSQSPSNKVTEKGKDVELRCDPISGHTALYWYRQSLGQGLEFLIYFQGNSAPDKSGLPSDRFSAERTGGSVSTLTIQRTQQEDSAVYLCASRPWRLAGNEQFFGPGTRLTVL.

The sample holds a few counts of this clonotype. V usage is TRBV9 and J usage is TRBJ1-2, with D uncertain. CDR1 SGDLS and CDR2 YYNGEE come from the germline V gene. The CDR3 totals 14 residues. The V and J ends lost 0 bases and 4 bases respectively, with 10 bases between them. In DNA, the CDR3 is TGTGCCAGCAGCGTAGGAGGGCCTAGCTATGGCTACACCTTC. Translated: CASSVGGPSYGYTF.

The CDR3 loop is CASSSLPTDTQYF. CDR3 DNA: TGTGCCAGCAGCTCTCTACCCACAGATACGCAGTATTTT. This chain joins TRBV7-3 and TRBJ2-3; D gene uncertain. This CDR3 region has 13 residues. V was cut by 4 bases and J by 2 bases, with 7 bases left in between. Germline CDR1 is SGHTA and CDR2 is FQGTGA.

The genes are TRBV5-1 and TRBJ2-2; TRBD2 might be the D (6 bases). Trimming removed 0 bases from V and 1 base from J, with 10 bases in between. The CDR3 covers 16 residues. Germline V CDR1 and CDR2: SGHRS, YFSETQ. The CDR3: CASSLESGVNTGELFF. CDR3 coding DNA: TGCGCCAGCAGCTTGGAGTCGGGGGTGAACACCGGGGAGCTGTTTTTT.

This clonotype appeared a few times. The chain recombines TRBV7-6 with TRBJ1-3; D may be TRBD1 (6 bases). V lost 1 base to trimming and J lost 2 bases, with 9 bases between them. The CDR3 length is 15 residues. Germline V gene data show CDR1 as SGHVS and CDR2 as FNYEAQ. This CDR3 is CASSLDRAAGNTIYF. The DNA of the CDR3 is TGTGCCAGCAGCTTAGACAGGGCGGCTGGAAACACCATATATTTT.

This clonotype was counted many times. The junction departs from germline at one end; a sequencing error may be responsible. The rearrangement links TRBV7-2 to TRBJ1-2, with 7 positions matching TRBD1. Germline CDR1 reads SGHTA; CDR2 reads FQGNSA. The CDR3 loop spans 12 amino acids. The CDR3 DNA sequence: TGTGCCAGCAGTTACTCCCGGGACAGAGAAAAATTC. It translates to CASSYSRDREKF.

This clonotype was seen repeatedly, ten times or more. V gene TRBV7-9 combines with J gene TRBJ1-1; D may be TRBD1 (5 bases). Per germline, CDR1 SEHNR and CDR2 FQNEAQ (reference sequence). CDR3 length: 14 residues. V lost 2 bases and J 8 bases, leaving 15 bases between the germline ends. DNA of the CDR3: TGTGCCAGCAGCTTAACAGATAGTGACAGCGAAGCTTTCTTT. Translation gives CASSLTDSDSEAFF.

The chain recombines TRBV15 with TRBJ2-1; D call uncertain. Trimming took 3 bases from V and 5 from J, leaving 5 bases between them. Germline CDR1 is LNHNV and CDR2 is YYDKDF (reference sequence). The CDR3 totals 12 residues. The DNA of the CDR3 is TGTGCCACCAGCAGCGTTAACAATGAGCAGTTCTTC. Translated, it gives CATSSVNNEQFF.

This chain links TRBV7-2 with TRBJ1-3, with D possibly TRBD1 on 6 matching bases. V was trimmed by 2 bases and J by 6 bases, leaving 8 bases between them. The germline CDR1 and CDR2 sequences are SGHTA and FQGNSA. The length of the CDR3 is 13 residues. The CDR3 sequence: CASSLTGANTIYF. CDR3 bases: TGTGCCAGCAGCTTAACGGGGGCAAACACCATATATTTT.